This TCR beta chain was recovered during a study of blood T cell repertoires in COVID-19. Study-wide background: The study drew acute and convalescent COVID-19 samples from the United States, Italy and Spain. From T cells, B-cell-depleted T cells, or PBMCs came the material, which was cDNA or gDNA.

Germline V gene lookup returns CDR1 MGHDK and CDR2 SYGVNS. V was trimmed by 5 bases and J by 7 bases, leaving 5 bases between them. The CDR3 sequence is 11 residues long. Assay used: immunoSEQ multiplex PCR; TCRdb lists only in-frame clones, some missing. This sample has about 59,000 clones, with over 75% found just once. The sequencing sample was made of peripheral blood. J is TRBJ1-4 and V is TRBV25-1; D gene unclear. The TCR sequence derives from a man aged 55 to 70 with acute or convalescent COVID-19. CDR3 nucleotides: TGTGCCAGCAGTCGACTTGAAAAACTGTTTTTT. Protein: CASSRLEKLFF. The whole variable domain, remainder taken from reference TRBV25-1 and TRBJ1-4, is EADIYQTPRYLVIGTGKKITLECSQTMGHDKMYWYQQDPGMELHLIHYSYGVNSTEKGDLSSESTVSRIRTEHFPLTLESARPSHTSQYLCASSRLEKLFFGSGTQLSVL.